This TCR beta chain came from a study of blood T cells in healthy people across ages. The study's findings and limits: What prevented conclusive comparison of naive and antigen-experienced cells was that PBMCs were unsorted. The fall in TCR beta diversity per million T cells was roughly linear with age.

A second roughly 6 to 12 cycle PCR used barcoded and J-beta primers. One entry per CDR3 protein results from TCRdb running MiXCR on the 5' RACE reads. Among more than 550,000 distinct CDR3 sequences listed, about 20% were seen once. Each donor gave roughly 10 milliliters of peripheral blood. PBMCs were isolated at a quantity of at least 7 million per sample. About this clonotype: The antigen remains unidentified.

This TCR was recovered from a man between 65 and 80 years old in good health. The specimen sequenced was blood.

The CDR3 protein is CASSLARVGGSTDTQYF. The DNA for the CDR3 is TGTGCCAGCAGCTTAGCTAGGGTAGGGGGCTCTACAGATACGCAGTATTTT. V usage is TRBV7-9 and J usage is TRBJ2-3; TRBD1 aligns across 7 bases. CDR1 and CDR2 (germline): SEHNR, FQNEAQ (reference sequence). The CDR3 spans 17 residues. The V gene end was trimmed by 0 bases and the J gene end by 3 bases; junction bases not matched to a gene: 9.